The clone carrying this T cell receptor beta chain has ten or more counts. What it binds is not known. Arm-PCR of CDR3 regions and iRepertoire HTBI primers were the basis on which TCR beta libraries were built. TCRdb independently ran MiXCR on the multiplex PCR reads; one entry per CDR3 protein. The table records about 460,000 distinct CDR3 sequences, under 25% of them present only once. The data were taken from a study of regulatory T cells in long-lasting Graves disease. Time point noted: persistent/refractory GD, antithyroid drugs over 5 years with positive TRAb. Making the TCR library involved RNA that had been extracted from PBMCs. American Thyroid Association guidelines were used to diagnose Graves' disease. Approximately 9.9-milliliter peripheral blood samples went into EDTA tubes. The CDR3 has 12 residues. The V gene lost 6 bases and the J gene lost 11 bases, with 14 bases spanning the gap. Whole-study results and caveats: TCR diversity was lower in persistent than newly diagnosed Graves' disease.

The sequencing here drew on peripheral blood mononuclear cells (PBMCs), taken when the disease was refractory, from a patient treated with antithyroid drugs. This sequence joins TRBV12-3 or TRBV12-4 and TRBJ1-5; tentatively, D is TRBD1 (5 bases). This clonotype was obtained from a female donor with Graves disease. For the CDR3, the DNA is TGTGCCAGCAGACTAGGGGTTGGGACCCAGCATTTT. It specifies CASRLGVGTQHF.